This TCR beta chain was sequenced during a study of CD8 T cells in ankylosing spondylitis. Losses at the gene ends were 4 bases for V and 6 bases for J; bases not matched to a gene: 9. CDR3 length equals 16 residues. Looked up from germline, CDR1 is SGHKS and CDR2 is YYEKEE (reference sequence). This clonotype was recorded many times. As yet, its antigen is unknown. General study findings and limits: A CD8+ phenotype characterized the disease-linked clones, which were relatively rare in peripheral blood. Disease-associated clones were reportedly significantly overrepresented in matched ankylosing spondylitis synovial fluid.

Generation of TCR beta libraries employed quantitative 5'-RACE incorporating molecular barcodes. TCRdb ran MiXCR on the 5' RACE reads and lists one entry per CDR3 protein. This table holds around 30,000 distinct CDR3 sequences, about 7.2% found once. The TCR originated in a male donor with ankylosing spondylitis or in good health (not recorded which). The source material was blood, either unsorted or a sorted T cell fraction (not recorded which). The chain uses TRBV5-5 and TRBJ2-2; 10 bases line up with TRBD2. Written as DNA, the CDR3 is TGTGCCAGCAGCCGAATGCTAGCGGGAGTGGCCGGGGAGCTGTTTTTT. Translated, it gives CASSRMLAGVAGELFF.